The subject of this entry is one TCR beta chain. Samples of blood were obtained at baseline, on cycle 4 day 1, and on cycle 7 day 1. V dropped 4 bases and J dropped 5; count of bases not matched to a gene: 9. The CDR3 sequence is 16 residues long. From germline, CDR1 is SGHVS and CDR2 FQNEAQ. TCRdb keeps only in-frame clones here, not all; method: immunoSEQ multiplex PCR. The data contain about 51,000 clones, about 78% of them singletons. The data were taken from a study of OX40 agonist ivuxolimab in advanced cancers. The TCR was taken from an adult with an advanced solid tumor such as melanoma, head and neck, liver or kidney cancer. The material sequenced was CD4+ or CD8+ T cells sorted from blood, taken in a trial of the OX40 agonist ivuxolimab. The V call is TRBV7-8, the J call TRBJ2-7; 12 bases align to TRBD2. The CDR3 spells CASSSARLAGAHEQYF. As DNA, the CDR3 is TGTGCCAGCAGCTCGGCAAGACTAGCGGGAGCCCACGAGCAGTACTTC. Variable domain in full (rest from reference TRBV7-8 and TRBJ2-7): GAGVSQSPRYKVAKRGQDVALRCDPISGHVSLFWYQQALGQGPEFLTYFQNEAQLDKSGLPSDRFFAERPEGSVSTLKIQRTQQEDSAVYLCASSSARLAGAHEQYFGPGTRLTVT.